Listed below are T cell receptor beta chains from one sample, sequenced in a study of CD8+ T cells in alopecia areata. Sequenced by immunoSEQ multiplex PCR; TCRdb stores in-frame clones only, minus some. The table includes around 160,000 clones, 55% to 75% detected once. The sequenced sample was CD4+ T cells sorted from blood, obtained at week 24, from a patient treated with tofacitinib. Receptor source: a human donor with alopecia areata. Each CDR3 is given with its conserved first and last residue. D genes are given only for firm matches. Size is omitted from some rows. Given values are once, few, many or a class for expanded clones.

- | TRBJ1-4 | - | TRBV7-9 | CASSLGLTTNEKLFF | TGTGCCAGCAGCTTGGGCCTTACAACTAATGAAAAACTGTTTTTT
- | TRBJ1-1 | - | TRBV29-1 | CSVDHRTMNTEAFF | TGCAGCGTCGACCACAGGACAATGAACACTGAAGCTTTCTTT
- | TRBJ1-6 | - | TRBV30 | CAWSENSPLHF | TGTGCCTGGAGTGAGAATTCACCCCTCCACTTT
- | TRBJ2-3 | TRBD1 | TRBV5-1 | CASGPGQGADTQYF | TGCGCCAGCGGTCCGGGACAGGGGGCAGATACGCAGTATTTT
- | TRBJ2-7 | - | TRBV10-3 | CAISLRELDEQYF | TGTGCCATCAGTCTAAGGGAGTTGGACGAGCAGTACTTC
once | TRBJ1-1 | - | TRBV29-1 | CSGKGTEAFF | TGCAGCGGTAAGGGCACTGAAGCTTTCTTT
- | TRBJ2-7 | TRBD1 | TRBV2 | CASSEIRRTGEDEQYF | TGTGCCAGCAGTGAAATTCGTAGGACAGGGGAGGACGAGCAGTACTTC
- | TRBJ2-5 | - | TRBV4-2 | CASSGGRSETQYF | TGTGCCAGCAGCGGGGGAAGAAGTGAGACCCAGTACTTC
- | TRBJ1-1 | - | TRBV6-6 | CASSRDTPEAFF | TGTGCCAGCAGTCGAGACACCCCGGAAGCTTTCTTT
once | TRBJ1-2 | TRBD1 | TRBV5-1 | CASSLDDRVGGYTF | TGCGCCAGCAGCTTGGACGACAGGGTTGGTGGCTACACCTTC
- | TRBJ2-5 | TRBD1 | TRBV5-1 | CASTGTGGRETQYF | TGCGCCAGCACCGGGACAGGGGGTCGTGAGACCCAGTACTTC
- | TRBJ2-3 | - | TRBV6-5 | CASSSRRKADTQYF | TGTGCCAGCAGTTCCCGGAGGAAGGCAGATACGCAGTATTTT
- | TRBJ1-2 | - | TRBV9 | CASSVEAGNYGYTF | TGTGCCAGCAGCGTAGAGGCGGGGAACTATGGCTACACCTTC
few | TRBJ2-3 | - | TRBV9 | CASSARPRTADTQYF | TGTGCCAGCAGCGCCCGCCCCCGGACAGCAGATACGCAGTATTTT
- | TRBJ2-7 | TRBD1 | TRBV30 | CAWSVQGNPPYEQYF | TGTGCCTGGAGTGTACAGGGGAATCCCCCTTACGAGCAGTACTTC
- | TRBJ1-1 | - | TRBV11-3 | CASSLSWSSVTEAFF | TGTGCCAGCAGCTTAAGTTGGAGTAGCGTCACTGAAGCTTTCTTT
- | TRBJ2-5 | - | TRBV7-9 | CASSLYVSQAETQYF | TGTGCCAGCAGCTTATACGTCTCACAAGCAGAGACCCAGTACTTC
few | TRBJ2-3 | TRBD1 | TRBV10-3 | CAISGQATDTQYF | TGTGCCATCAGCGGACAGGCAACAGATACGCAGTATTTT
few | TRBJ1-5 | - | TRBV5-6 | CASSLDGFQPQHF | TGTGCCAGCAGCTTGGACGGGTTTCAGCCCCAGCATTTT
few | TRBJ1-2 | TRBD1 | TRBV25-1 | CASSQGGVRDYGYTF | TGTGCCAGCAGCCAAGGGGGCGTCAGGGACTATGGCTACACCTTC
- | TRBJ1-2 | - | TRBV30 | CAWSVQPVYGYTF | TGTGCCTGGAGTGTACAACCGGTCTATGGCTACACCTTC
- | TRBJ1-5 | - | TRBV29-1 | CSVGGANQPQHF | TGCAGCGTTGGTGGGGCCAACCAGCCCCAGCATTTT
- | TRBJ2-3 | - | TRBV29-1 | CSVEVTSLLTPIDTQYF | TGCAGCGTTGAAGTAACTAGTCTTCTGACCCCCATAGATACGCAGTATTTT
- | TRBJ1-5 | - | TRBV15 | CATSSGQPTQHF | TGTGCCACCAGCAGCGGACAGCCCACCCAGCATTTT
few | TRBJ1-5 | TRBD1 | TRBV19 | CASSEKSRGSTYSNQPQHF | TGTGCCAGTAGTGAGAAGTCCAGGGGGTCCACCTATAGCAATCAGCCCCAGCATTTT
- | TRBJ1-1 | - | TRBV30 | CAWSAGAQRNTEAFF | TGTGCCTGGAGTGCCGGAGCCCAGAGGAACACTGAAGCTTTCTTT
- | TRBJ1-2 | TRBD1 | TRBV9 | CASSVGTGEYGYTF | TGTGCCAGCAGCGTCGGGACAGGGGAGTATGGCTACACCTTC
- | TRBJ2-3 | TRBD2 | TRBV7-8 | CASSPSGRGGRSTDTQYF | TGTGCCAGCAGCCCCTCGGGGCGGGGGGGCCGATCCACAGATACGCAGTATTTT
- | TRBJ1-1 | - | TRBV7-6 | CASSLARTADSEAFF | TGTGCCAGCAGCTTAGCCCGGACAGCGGATTCTGAAGCTTTCTTT
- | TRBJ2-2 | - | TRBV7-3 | CASSLTGGDRTGELFF | TGTGCCAGCAGCTTAACGGGGGGCGATAGGACCGGGGAGCTGTTTTTT
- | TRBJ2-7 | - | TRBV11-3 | CASSLVRDSGEQYF | TGTGCCAGCAGCTTAGTCCGGGATTCGGGGGAGCAGTACTTC
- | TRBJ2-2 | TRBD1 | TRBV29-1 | CSVAGPGQGMGELFF | TGCAGCGTTGCCGGCCCGGGACAGGGGATGGGGGAGCTGTTTTTT
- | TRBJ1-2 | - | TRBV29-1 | CSVAVANYGYTF | TGCAGCGTTGCAGTAGCTAACTATGGCTACACCTTC
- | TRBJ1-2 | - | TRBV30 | CAWSVKPGYGYTF | TGTGCCTGGAGTGTTAAACCTGGCTATGGCTACACCTTC
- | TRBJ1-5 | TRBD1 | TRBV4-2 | CASSQEDRNNQPQHF | TGTGCCAGCAGCCAAGAGGACAGGAACAATCAGCCCCAGCATTTT
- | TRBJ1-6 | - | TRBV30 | CAGRGYNNSPLHF | TGTGCGGGAAGGGGGTACAATAATTCACCCCTCCACTTT
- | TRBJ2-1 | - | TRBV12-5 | CASGYFGAEFF | TGTGCTAGTGGCTACTTTGGGGCGGAGTTCTTC
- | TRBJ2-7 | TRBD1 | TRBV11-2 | CASSSGQGTYEQYF | TGTGCCAGCAGCTCCGGACAGGGTACCTACGAGCAGTACTTC
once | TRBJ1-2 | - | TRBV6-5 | CASSSGGRSSF | TGTGCCAGCAGTTCCGGGGGCAGATCGAGCTTC
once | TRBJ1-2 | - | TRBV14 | CASSQQVGYGYTF | TGTGCCAGCAGCCAGCAGGTGGGATATGGCTACACCTTC
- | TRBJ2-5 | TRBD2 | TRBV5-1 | CASSGNKGGLETQYF | TGCGCCAGCAGCGGAAACAAGGGAGGGTTGGAGACCCAGTACTTC
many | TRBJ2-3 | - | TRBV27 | CASSSLTLSTDTQYF | TGTGCCAGCAGTTCTCTGACACTTAGCACAGATACGCAGTATTTT
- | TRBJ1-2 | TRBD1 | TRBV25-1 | CATTDKTGGNYGYTF | TGTGCCACGACGGATAAGACAGGGGGCAACTATGGCTACACCTTC
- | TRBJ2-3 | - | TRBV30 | CAWSVVGPTDTQYF | TGTGCCTGGAGTGTAGTGGGGCCGACAGATACGCAGTATTTT
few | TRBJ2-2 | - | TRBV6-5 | CASSDRWNTGELFF | TGTGCCAGCAGTGACCGATGGAACACCGGGGAGCTGTTTTTT
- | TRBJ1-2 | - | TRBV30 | CAWSRGESKGYTF | TGTGCCTGGAGTCGGGGAGAGAGTAAAGGCTACACCTTC
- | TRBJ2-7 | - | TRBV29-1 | CSARRGSRDEQYF | TGCAGCGCTAGAAGAGGTTCGCGTGACGAGCAGTACTTC